This TCR beta chain was identified during a study of cytomegalovirus exposure and HLA in healthy donors. Study as a whole: Out of 150 million to 200 million T cells, an earlier analysis found over 100 million unique TCR beta sequences in total. General study findings and limits: As a later analysis showed, several of the most significant clusters appeared to be linked to common viral pathogens.

The PCR was carried out with 60 Vbeta primers and 13 Jbeta primers. The method was immunoSEQ multiplex PCR; TCRdb's version includes in-frame clones alone and lacks a portion of them. The sample shows 120,000 or so clones, roughly 74% of them seen only once. Concerning this clone: Its antigen is not known.

Each of the donors was a healthy bone marrow donor. Germline V gene sequence: CDR1 SGHTA, CDR2 FQGNSA. The CDR3 has 16 residues. V was pared by 5 bases and J by 0 bases, with 11 bases between. The sequenced sample consisted of PBMCs. The sequence was collected from a woman aged 50 to 65 in good health and CMV-seropositive. The V and J genes are TRBV7-2 and TRBJ2-6, with D maybe TRBD2 (5 bases). This CDR3 reads CASSPDSPSGANVLTF. DNA for the CDR3: TGTGCCAGCAGCCCGGACTCCCCCTCTGGGGCCAACGTCCTGACTTTC.